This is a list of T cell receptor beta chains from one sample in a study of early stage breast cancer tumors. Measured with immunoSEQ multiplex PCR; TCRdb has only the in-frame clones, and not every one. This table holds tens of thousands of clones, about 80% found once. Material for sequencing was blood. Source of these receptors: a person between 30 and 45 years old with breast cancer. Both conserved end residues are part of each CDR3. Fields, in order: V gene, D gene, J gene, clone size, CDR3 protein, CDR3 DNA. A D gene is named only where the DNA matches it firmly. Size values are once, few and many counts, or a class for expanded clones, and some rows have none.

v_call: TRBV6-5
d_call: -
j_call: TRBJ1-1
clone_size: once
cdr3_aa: CASSYTGGNTEAFF
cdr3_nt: TGTGCCAGCAGTTACACGGGTGGCAACACTGAAGCTTTCTTT

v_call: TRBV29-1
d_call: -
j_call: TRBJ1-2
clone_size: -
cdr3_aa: CSVRSGGHYGYTF
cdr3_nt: TGCAGCGTCCGCTCTGGGGGGCACTATGGCTACACCTTC

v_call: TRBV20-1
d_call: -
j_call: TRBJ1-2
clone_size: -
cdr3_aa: CSAGRNYGYTF
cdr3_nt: TGCAGTGCGGGCAGGAACTATGGCTACACCTTC

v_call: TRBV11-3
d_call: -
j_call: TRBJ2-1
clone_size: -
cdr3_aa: CASSLDRTEQFF
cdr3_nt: TGTGCCAGCAGTCTCGACCGGACTGAGCAGTTCTTC

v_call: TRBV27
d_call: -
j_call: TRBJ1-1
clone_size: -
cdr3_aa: CASSLWDTTEAFF
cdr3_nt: TGTGCCAGCAGTTTATGGGACACCACTGAAGCTTTCTTT

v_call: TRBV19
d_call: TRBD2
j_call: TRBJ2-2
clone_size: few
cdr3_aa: CASSRRLAANTGELFF
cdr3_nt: TGTGCCAGTAGTCGGAGACTAGCGGCGAACACCGGGGAGCTGTTTTTT

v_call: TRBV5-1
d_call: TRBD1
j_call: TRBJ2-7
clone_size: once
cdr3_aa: CASSPGTGTPLKQYF
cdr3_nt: TGCGCCAGCAGCCCCGGGACAGGGACCCCCTTGAAACAGTACTTC

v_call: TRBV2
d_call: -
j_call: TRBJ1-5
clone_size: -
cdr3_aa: CASSETAGYNQPQHF
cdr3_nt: TGTGCCAGCAGTGAAACAGCAGGATACAATCAGCCCCAGCATTTT

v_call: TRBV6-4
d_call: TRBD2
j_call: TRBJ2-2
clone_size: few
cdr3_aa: CASSGTQGPAGAGELFF
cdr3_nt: TGTGCCAGCAGTGGGACACAGGGCCCAGCGGGAGCCGGGGAGCTGTTTTTT

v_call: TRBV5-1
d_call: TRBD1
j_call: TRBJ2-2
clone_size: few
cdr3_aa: CASSPGQGTGELFF
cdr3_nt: TGCGCCAGCAGCCCTGGACAGGGGACCGGGGAGCTGTTTTTT

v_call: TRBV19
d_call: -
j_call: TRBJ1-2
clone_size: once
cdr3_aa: CASRPEWSYGYTF
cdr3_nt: TGTGCCAGTAGGCCAGAATGGAGCTATGGCTACACCTTC

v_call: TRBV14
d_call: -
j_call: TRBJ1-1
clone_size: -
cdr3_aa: CASSRLVRRTEAFF
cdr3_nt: TGTGCCAGCAGCCGCCTCGTCCGTAGGACTGAAGCTTTCTTT

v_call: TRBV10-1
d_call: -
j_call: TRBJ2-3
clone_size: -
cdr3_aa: CASSESGAGWQYF
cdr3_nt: TGCGCCAGCAGTGAGTCAGGAGCGGGTTGGCAGTATTTT

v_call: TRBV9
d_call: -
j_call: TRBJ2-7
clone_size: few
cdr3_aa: CASSVDPYEQYF
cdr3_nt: TGTGCCAGCAGCGTGGACCCATACGAGCAGTACTTC

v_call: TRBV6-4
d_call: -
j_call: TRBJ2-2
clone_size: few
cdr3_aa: CASSETGTLNTGELFF
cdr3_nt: TGTGCCAGCAGTGAAACAGGGACTCTGAACACCGGGGAGCTGTTTTTT

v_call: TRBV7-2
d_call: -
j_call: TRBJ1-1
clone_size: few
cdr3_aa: CASSSRWLAEAFF
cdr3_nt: TGTGCCAGCAGCTCTCGGTGGTTAGCTGAAGCTTTCTTT

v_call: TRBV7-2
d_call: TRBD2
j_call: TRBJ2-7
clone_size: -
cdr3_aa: CASSLISGGSYEQYF
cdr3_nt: TGTGCCAGCAGCTTAATTTCGGGGGGCTCCTACGAGCAGTACTTC

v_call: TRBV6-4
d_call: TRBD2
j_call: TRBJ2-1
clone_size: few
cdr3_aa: CASSRSLAGVTEQFF
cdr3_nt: TGTGCCAGCAGTAGATCACTAGCGGGTGTGACGGAGCAGTTCTTC

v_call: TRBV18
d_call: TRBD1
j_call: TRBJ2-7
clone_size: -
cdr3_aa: CASSPPGQVSYEQYF
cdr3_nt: TGTGCCAGCTCACCCCCGGGACAGGTCTCCTACGAGCAGTACTTC

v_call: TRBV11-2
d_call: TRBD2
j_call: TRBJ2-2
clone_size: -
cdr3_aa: CASSLAAGATGELFF
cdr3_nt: TGTGCCAGCAGCTTAGCAGCGGGAGCTACCGGGGAGCTGTTTTTT

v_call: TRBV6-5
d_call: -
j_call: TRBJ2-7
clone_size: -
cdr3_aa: CASRKGGQGTYEQYF
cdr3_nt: TGTGCCAGCCGTAAAGGGGGGCAGGGGACCTACGAGCAGTACTTC

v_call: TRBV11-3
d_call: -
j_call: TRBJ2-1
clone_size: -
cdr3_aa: CASSLDSGWGSASKFF
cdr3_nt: TGTGCCAGCAGCTTAGACTCGGGTTGGGGTTCGGCTAGTAAGTTCTTC

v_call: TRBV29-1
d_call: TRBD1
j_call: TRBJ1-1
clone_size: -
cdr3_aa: CSATTGGIVTEAFF
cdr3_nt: TGCAGCGCAACGACAGGGGGAATCGTTACTGAAGCTTTCTTT

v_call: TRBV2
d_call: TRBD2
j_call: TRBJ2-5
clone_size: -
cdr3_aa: CASTLTSGRETQYF
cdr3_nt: TGTGCCAGCACCTTGACTAGCGGGAGAGAGACCCAGTACTTC

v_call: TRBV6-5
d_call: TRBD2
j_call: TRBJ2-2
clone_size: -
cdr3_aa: CASSYSWTSHGELFF
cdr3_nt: TGTGCCAGCAGTTACTCTTGGACTAGCCACGGGGAGCTGTTTTTT

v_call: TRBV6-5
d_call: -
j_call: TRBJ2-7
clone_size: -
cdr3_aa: CASSYSPGAGEQYF
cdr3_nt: TGTGCCAGCAGTTACTCTCCGGGGGCGGGCGAGCAGTACTTC

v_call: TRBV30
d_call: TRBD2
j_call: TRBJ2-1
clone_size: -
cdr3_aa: CAWSGRGSYNEQFF
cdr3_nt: TGTGCCTGGAGTGGGCGGGGGTCCTACAATGAGCAGTTCTTC

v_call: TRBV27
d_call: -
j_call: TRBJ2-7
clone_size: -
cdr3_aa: CASSPGPYEQYF
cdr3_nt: TGTGCCAGCAGCCCCGGACCCTACGAGCAGTACTTC

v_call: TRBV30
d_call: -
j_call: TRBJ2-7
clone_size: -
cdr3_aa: CAWSALGRGRGSHEQYF
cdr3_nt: TGTGCCTGGAGTGCCCTAGGTAGAGGTAGAGGGTCCCACGAGCAGTACTTC

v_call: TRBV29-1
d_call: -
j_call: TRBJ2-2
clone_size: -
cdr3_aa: CSVVVVGSGELFF
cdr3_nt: TGCAGCGTTGTAGTTGTTGGGTCCGGGGAGCTGTTTTTT

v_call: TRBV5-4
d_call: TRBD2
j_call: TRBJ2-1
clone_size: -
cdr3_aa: CASSLGTSGNNEQFF
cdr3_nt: TGTGCCAGCAGCTTGGGGACTAGCGGGAACAATGAGCAGTTCTTC

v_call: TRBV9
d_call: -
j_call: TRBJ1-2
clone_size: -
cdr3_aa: CASSVGGDSNYGYTF
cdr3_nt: TGTGCCAGCAGCGTAGGAGGAGATTCTAACTATGGCTACACCTTC

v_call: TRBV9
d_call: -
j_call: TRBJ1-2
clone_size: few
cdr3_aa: CASSPEGDGYTF
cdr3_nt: TGTGCCAGCAGCCCGGAAGGTGACGGCTACACCTTC

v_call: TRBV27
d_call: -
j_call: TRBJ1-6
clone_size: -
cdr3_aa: CASSLSQGIGSPLHF
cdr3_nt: TGTGCCAGCAGTTTAAGTCAGGGGATCGGCTCACCCCTCCACTTT

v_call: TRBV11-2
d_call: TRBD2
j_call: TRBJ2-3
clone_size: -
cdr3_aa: CASSFSRASGRTDTQYF
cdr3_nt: TGTGCCAGCAGCTTTAGTAGAGCTAGCGGGAGAACAGATACGCAGTATTTT

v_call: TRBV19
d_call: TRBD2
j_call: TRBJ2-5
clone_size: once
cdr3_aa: CASSIGTSGTQYF
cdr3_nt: TGTGCCAGTAGTATAGGGACTAGCGGGACCCAGTACTTC

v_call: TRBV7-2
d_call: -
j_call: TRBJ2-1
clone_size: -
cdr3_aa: CASSSRADSYNEQFF
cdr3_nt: TGTGCCAGCAGCTCACGAGCGGACTCCTACAATGAGCAGTTCTTC

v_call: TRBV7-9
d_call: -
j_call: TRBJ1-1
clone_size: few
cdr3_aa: CASDVGQGRTEAFF
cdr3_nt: TGTGCCAGCGACGTAGGGCAGGGGAGGACTGAAGCTTTCTTT

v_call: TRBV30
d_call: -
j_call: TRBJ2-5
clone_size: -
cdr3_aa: CAWSVTGVLETQYF
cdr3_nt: TGTGCCTGGAGTGTGACGGGAGTCCTAGAGACCCAGTACTTC

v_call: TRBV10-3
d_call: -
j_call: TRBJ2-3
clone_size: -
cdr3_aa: CAISEGSTDTQYF
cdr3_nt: TGTGCCATCAGTGAGGGATCCACAGATACGCAGTATTTT

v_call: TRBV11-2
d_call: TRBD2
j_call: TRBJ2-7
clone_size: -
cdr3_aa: CASSFQAGGGYEQYF
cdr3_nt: TGTGCCAGCAGCTTCCAAGCGGGAGGAGGATACGAGCAGTACTTC

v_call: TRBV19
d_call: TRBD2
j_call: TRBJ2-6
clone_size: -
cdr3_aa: CAVGAGGLSGANVLTF
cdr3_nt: TGTGCCGTTGGAGCGGGAGGACTCTCTGGGGCCAACGTCCTGACTTTC

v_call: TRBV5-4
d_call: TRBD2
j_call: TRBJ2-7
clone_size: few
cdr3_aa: CASSSSGNDLEQYF
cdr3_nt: TGTGCCAGCAGCTCTAGCGGGAACGATCTCGAGCAGTACTTC

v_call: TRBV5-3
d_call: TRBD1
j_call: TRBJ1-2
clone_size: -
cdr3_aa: CASSLASGQTYGYTF
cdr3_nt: TGTGCCAGCAGCTTGGCCTCGGGACAGACCTATGGCTACACCTTC

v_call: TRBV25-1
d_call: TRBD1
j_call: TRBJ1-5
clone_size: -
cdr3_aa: CASSEQGASNQPQHF
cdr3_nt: TGTGCCAGCAGTGAACAGGGGGCAAGCAATCAGCCCCAGCATTTT

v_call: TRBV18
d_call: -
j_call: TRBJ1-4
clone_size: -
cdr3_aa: CASSPRGFGEKLFF
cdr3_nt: TGTGCCAGCTCACCTCGGGGGTTCGGGGAAAAACTGTTTTTT

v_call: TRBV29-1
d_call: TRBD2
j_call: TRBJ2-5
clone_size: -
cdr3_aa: CSVGMGGFPGETQYF
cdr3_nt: TGCAGCGTTGGAATGGGAGGGTTCCCGGGAGAGACCCAGTACTTC

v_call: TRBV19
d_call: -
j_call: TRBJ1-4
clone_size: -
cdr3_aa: CASTRGMEKLFF
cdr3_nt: TGTGCCAGTACCCGGGGTATGGAAAAACTGTTTTTT

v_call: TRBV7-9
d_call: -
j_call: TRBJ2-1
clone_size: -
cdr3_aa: CASSIRTSGEQFF
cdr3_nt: TGTGCCAGCAGCATCCGGACCAGCGGTGAGCAGTTCTTC

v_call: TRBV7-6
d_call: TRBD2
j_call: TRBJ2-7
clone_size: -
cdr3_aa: CASSPSLAASYEQYF
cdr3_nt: TGTGCCAGCAGCCCCTCCCTAGCGGCCTCCTACGAGCAGTACTTC

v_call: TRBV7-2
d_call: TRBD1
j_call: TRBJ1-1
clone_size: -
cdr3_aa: CASSVTGTGDFEAFF
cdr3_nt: TGTGCCAGCAGCGTGACTGGGACAGGCGATTTTGAAGCTTTCTTT

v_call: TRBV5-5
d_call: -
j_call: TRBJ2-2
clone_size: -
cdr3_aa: CASSFWGGELFF
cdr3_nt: TGTGCCAGCAGCTTCTGGGGTGGGGAGCTGTTTTTT

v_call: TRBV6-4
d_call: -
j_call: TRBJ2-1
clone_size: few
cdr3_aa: CASSDGRSSYNEQFF
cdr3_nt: TGTGCCAGCAGTGACGGGCGGAGCTCCTACAATGAGCAGTTCTTC

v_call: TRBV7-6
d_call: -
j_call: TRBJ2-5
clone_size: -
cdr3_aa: CASSSGAGVRRETQYF
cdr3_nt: TGTGCCAGCAGCTCAGGGGCGGGAGTAAGGCGGGAGACCCAGTACTTC